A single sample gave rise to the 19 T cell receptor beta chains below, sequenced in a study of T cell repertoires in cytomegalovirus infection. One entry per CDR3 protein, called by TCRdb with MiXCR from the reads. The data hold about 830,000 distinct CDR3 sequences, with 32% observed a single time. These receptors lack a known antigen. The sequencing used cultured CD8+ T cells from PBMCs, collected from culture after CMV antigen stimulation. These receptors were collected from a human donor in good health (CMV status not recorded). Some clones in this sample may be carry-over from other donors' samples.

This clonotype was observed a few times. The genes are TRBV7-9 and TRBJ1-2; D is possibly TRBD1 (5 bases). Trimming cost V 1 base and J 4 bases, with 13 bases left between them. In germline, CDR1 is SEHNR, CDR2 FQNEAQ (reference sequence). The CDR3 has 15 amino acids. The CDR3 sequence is CASSLGGTAIYGYTF. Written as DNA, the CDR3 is TGTGCCAGCAGCTTAGGTGGGACGGCGATCTATGGCTACACCTTC.

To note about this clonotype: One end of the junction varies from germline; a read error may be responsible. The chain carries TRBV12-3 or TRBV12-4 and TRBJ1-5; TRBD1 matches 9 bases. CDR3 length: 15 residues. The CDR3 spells CVSSDTGGVNQPQHF. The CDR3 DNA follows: TGTGTCAGCAGCGATACAGGGGGCGTCAATCAGCCCCAGCATTTT.

The CDR3 reads CASSPGWTSGEQFF. The CDR3 region has the DNA TGTGCCAGCAGCCCGGGGTGGACTAGCGGGGAGCAGTTCTTC. The chain is built from TRBV5-6 and TRBJ2-1; 11 bases line up with TRBD2. In germline, CDR1 is SGHDT, CDR2 YYEEEE. Trimming removed 4 bases from V and 10 bases from J; junction bases left unmatched: 7. This CDR3 has 14 residues.

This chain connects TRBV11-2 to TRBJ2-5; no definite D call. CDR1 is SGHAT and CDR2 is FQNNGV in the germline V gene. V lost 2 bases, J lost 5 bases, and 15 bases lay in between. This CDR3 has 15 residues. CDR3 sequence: CASSLQSYQAETQYF. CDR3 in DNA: TGTGCCAGCAGCTTACAGTCTTACCAGGCCGAGACCCAGTACTTC.

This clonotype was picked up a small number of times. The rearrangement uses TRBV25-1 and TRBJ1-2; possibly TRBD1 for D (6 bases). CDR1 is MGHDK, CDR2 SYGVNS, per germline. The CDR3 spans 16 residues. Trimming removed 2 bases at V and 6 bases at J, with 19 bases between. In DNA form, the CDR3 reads TGTGCCAGCAGTGAACTTAACAGGGATGGACTCGATGGCTACACCTTC. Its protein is CASSELNRDGLDGYTF.

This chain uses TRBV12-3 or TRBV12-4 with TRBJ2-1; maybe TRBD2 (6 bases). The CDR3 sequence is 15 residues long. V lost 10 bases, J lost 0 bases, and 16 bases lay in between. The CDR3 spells CATRGKVSSYNEQFF. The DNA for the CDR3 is TGTGCCACCCGGGGGAAGGTGAGCTCCTACAATGAGCAGTTCTTC.

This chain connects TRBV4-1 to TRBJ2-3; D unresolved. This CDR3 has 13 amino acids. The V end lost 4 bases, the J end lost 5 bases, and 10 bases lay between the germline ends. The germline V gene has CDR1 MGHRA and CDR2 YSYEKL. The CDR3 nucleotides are TGCGCCAGCAGCCCGTATACCGGAGATACGCAGTATTTT. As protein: CASSPYTGDTQYF.

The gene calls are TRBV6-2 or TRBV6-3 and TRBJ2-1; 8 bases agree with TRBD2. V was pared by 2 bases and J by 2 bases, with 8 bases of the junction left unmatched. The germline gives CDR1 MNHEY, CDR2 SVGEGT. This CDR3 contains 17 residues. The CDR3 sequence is CASSYRPQRGPYNEQFF. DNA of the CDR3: TGTGCCAGCAGTTACCGCCCCCAGCGGGGGCCCTACAATGAGCAGTTCTTC.

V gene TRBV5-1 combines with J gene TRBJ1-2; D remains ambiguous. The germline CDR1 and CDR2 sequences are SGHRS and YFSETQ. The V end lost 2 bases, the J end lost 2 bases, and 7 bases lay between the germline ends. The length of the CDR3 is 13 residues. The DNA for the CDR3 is TGCGCCAGCAGCTTCAACGTGAACTATGGCTACACCTTC. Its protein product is CASSFNVNYGYTF.

CDR3 region: CASSYSWVPSVNQPQHF. For the CDR3, the DNA is TGTGCCAGCAGTTACTCTTGGGTCCCCTCCGTCAATCAGCCCCAGCATTTT. This chain uses TRBV6-6 with TRBJ1-5, with D unclear. The germline V and J ends were trimmed by 0 bases and 3 bases, with 15 bases remaining between them. There are 17 residues in the CDR3. The germline V gene encodes CDR1 MNHNY and CDR2 SVGAGI (reference sequence).

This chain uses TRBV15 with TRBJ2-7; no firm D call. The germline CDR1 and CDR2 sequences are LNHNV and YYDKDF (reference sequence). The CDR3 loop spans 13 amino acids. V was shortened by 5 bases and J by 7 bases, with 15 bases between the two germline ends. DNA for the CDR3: TGTGCCACCAGCGCCGGTCTCTCCAAAGAGCAGTACTTC. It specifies CATSAGLSKEQYF.

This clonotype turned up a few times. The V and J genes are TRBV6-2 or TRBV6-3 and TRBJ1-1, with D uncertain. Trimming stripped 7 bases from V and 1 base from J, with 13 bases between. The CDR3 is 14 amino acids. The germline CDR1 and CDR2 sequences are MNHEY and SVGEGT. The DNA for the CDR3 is TGTGCCAGCAACCGAGACGGACCGAACACTGAAGCTTTCTTT. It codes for CASNRDGPNTEAFF.

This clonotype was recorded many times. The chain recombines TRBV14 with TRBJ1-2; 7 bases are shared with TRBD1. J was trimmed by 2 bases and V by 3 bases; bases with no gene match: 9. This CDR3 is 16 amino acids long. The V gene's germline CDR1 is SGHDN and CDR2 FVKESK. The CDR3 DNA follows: TGTGCCAGCAGCCATCCCGGGACAGACTTCAACTATGGCTACACCTTC. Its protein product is CASSHPGTDFNYGYTF.

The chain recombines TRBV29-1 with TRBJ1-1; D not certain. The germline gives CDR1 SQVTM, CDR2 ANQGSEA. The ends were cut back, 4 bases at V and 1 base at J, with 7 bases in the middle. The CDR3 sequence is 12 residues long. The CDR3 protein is CSVGRANTEAFF. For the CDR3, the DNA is TGCAGCGTTGGACGGGCGAACACTGAAGCTTTCTTT.

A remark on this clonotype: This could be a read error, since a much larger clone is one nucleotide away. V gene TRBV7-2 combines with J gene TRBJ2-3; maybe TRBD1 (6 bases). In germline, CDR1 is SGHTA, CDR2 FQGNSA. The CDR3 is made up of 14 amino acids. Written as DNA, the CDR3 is TGTGACAGCAGCCAACACGACAGGACAGATACGCAGTATTTT. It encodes CDSSQHDRTDTQYF.

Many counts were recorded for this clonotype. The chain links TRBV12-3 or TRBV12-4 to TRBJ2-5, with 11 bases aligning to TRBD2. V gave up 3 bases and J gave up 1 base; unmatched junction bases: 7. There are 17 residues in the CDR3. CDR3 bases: TGTGCCAGCAGTTTCGTTCTAGCGGGGGGACTCCAAGAGACCCAGTACTTC. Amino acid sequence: CASSFVLAGGLQETQYF.

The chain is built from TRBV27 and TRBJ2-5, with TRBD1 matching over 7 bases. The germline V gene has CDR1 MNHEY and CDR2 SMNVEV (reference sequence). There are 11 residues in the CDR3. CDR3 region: CATGYQETQYF. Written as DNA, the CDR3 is TGTGCGACAGGGTACCAAGAGACCCAGTACTTC.

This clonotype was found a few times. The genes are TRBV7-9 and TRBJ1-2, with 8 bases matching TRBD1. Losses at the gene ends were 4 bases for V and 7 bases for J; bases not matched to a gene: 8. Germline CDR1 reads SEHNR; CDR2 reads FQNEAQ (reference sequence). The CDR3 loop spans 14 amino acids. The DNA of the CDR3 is TGTGCCAGCAGCTCGGATGACAGGGGAGGTGGCTACACCTTC. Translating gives CASSSDDRGGGYTF.

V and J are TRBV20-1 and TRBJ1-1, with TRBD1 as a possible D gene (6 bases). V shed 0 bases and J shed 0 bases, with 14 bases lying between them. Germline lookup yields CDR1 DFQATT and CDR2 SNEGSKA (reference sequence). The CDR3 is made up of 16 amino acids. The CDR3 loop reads CSARDPQGPMNTEAFF. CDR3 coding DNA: TGCAGTGCTAGAGATCCCCAGGGGCCTATGAACACTGAAGCTTTCTTT.